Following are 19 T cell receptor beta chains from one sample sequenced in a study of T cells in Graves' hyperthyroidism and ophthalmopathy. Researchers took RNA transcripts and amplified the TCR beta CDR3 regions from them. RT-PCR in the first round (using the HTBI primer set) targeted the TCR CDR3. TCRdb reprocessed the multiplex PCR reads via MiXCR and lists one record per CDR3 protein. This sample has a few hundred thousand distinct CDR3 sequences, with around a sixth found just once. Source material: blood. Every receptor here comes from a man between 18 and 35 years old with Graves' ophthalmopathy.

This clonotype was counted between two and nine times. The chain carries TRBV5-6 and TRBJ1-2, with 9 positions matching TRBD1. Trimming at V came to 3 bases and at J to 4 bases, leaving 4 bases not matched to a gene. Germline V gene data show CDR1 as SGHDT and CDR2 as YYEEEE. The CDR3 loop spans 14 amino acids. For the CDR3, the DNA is TGTGCCAGCAGCTGGGACAGGGAGGGCTATGGCTACACCTTC. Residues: CASSWDREGYGYTF.

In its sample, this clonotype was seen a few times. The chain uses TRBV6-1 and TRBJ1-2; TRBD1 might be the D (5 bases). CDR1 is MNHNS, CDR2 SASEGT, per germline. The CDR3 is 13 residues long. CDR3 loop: CASLLTGGYGYTF. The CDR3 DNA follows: TGTGCTAGCCTACTCACAGGAGGCTATGGCTACACCTTC.

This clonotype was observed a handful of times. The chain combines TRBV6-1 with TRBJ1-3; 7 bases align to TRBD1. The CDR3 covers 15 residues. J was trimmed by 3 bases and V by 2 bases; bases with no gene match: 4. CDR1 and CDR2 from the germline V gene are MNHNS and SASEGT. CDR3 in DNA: TGTGCCAGCAGTGAAATGACAGGGCTTGGAAACACCATATATTTT. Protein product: CASSEMTGLGNTIYF.

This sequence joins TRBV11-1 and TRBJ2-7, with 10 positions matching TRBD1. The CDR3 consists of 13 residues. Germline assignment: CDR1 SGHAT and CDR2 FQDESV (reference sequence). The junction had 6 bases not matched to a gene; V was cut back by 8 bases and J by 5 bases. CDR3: CASGQGGPNEQYF. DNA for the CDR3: TGTGCCAGCGGACAGGGGGGGCCTAACGAGCAGTACTTC.

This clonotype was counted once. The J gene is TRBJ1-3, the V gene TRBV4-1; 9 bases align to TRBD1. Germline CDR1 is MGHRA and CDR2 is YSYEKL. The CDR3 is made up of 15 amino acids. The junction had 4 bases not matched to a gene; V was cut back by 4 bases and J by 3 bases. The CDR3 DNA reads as TGCGCCAGCAGCCCACGACAGGGGGTTGGAAACACCATATATTTT. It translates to CASSPRQGVGNTIYF.

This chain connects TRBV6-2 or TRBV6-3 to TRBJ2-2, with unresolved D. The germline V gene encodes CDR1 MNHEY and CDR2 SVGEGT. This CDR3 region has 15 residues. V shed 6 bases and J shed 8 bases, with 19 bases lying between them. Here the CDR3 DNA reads TGTGCCAGCAGCCCAAGGGCGTCCGAAAGTGGGGAGCTGTTTTTT. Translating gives CASSPRASESGELFF.

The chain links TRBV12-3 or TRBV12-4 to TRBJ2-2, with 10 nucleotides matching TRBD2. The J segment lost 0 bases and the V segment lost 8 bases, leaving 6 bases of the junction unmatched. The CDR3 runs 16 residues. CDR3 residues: CASGPSGGANTGELFF. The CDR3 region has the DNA TGTGCCAGCGGACCCAGCGGGGGGGCGAACACCGGGGAGCTGTTTTTT.

CDR3 in DNA: TGTGCCACCAGCAGAGCCGGGACGGACGCTAACTATGGCTACACCTTC. Translating gives CATSRAGTDANYGYTF. The rearrangement uses TRBV15 and TRBJ1-2; D possibly corresponds to TRBD1 (5 bases). Per germline, CDR1 LNHNV and CDR2 YYDKDF (reference sequence). Trimming removed 1 base from V and 0 bases from J, with 12 bases in between. CDR3 size: 16 residues.

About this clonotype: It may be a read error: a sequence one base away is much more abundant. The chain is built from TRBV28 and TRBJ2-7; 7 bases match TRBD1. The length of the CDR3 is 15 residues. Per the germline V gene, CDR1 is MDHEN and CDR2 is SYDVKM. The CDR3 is CACSLGGYESYEQYF. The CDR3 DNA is TGTGCCTGCAGTTTAGGGGGCTACGAATCCTACGAGCAGTACTTC.

DNA of the CDR3: TGTGCCAGCAGCGAAACCGGGACTAGCGGGGGGGCGGACCAGTACTTC. Its translation: CASSETGTSGGADQYF. The rearrangement joins TRBV7-3 to TRBJ2-5, with 16 positions matching TRBD2. CDR3 size: 16 residues. The V segment lost 5 bases and the J segment 10 bases; nucleotides outside the gene matches: 10. The germline gives CDR1 SGHTA, CDR2 FQGTGA.

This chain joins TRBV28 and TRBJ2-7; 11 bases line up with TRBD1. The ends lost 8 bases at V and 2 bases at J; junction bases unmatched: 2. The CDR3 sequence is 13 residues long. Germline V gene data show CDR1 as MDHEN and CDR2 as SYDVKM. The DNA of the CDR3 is TGTGCCAGCGGACAGGGGGCCGCCTACGAGCAGTACTTC. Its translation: CASGQGAAYEQYF.

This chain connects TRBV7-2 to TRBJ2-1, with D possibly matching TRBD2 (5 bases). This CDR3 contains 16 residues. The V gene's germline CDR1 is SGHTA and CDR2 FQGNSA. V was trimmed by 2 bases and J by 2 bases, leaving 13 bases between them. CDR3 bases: TGTGCCAGCAGCTTATACGGAGGAATCCCCTACAATGAGCAGTTCTTC. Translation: CASSLYGGIPYNEQFF.

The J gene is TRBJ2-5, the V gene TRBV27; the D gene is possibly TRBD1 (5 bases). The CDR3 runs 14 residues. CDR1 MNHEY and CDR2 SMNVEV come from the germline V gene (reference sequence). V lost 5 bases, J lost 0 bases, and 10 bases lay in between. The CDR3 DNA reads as TGTGCCAGCAGTCCGACAGAACACCAAGAGACCCAGTACTTC. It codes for CASSPTEHQETQYF.

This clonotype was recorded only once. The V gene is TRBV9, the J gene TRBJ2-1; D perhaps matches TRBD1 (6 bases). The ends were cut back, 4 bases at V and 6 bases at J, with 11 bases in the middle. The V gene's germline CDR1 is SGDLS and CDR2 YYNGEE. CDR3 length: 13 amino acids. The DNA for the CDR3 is TGTGCCAGCAGCTCAACAGGGATCAATGAGCAGTTCTTC. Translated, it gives CASSSTGINEQFF.

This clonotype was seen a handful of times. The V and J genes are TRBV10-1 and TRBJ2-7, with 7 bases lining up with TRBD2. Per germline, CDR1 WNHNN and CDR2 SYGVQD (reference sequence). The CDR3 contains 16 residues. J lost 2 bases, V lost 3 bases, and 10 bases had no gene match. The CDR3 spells CASSEGRERFTYEQYF. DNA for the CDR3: TGCGCCAGCAGTGAAGGGAGGGAACGGTTTACCTACGAGCAGTACTTC.

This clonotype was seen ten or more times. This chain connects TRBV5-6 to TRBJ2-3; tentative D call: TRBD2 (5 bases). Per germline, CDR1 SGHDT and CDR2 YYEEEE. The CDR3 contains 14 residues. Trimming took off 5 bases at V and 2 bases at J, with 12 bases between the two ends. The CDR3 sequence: CASSRAGPTDTQYF. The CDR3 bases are TGTGCCAGCAGTCGCGCGGGCCCCACAGATACGCAGTATTTT. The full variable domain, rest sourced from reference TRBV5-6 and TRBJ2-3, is DAGVTQSPTHLIKTRGQQVTLRCSPKSGHDTVSWYQQALGQGPQFIFQYYEEEERQRGNFPDRFSGHQFPNYSSELNVNALLLGDSALYLCASSRAGPTDTQYFGPGTRLTVL.

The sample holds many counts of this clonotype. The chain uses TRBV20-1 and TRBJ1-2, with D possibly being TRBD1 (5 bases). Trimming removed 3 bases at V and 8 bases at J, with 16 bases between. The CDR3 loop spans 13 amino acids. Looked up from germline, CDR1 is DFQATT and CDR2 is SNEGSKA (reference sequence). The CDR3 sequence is CSASLFGGLGYTF. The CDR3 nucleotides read TGCAGTGCTAGCCTCTTCGGGGGATTAGGCTACACCTTC.

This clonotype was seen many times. The DNA for the CDR3 is TGTGCCAGCAGTTTTTGGGACAACCAAGAGACCCAGTACTTC. Its protein is CASSFWDNQETQYF. The chain links TRBV27 to TRBJ2-5; D may be TRBD1 (6 bases). The CDR3 totals 14 residues. Germline values: CDR1 MNHEY, CDR2 SMNVEV (reference sequence). V lost 3 bases and J lost 0, with 8 bases in between.

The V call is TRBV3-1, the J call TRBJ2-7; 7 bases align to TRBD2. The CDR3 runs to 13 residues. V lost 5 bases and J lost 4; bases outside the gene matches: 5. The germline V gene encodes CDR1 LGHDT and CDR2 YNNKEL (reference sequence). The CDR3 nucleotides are TGTGCCAGCAGCAATAGCGGGTCATACGAGCAGTACTTC. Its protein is CASSNSGSYEQYF.